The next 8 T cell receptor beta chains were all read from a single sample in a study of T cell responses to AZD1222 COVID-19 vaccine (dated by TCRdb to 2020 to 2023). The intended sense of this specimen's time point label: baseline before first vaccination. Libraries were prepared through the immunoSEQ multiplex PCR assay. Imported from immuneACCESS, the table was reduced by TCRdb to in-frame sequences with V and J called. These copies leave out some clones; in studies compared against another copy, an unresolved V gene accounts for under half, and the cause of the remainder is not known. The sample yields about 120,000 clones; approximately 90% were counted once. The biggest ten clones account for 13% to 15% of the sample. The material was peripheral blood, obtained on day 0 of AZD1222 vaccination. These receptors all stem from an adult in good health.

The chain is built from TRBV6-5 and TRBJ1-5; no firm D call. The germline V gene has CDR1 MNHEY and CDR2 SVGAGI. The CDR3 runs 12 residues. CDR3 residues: CAAVRSPQPQHF. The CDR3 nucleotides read TGTGCAGCAGTTAGATCCCCTCAGCCCCAGCATTTT.

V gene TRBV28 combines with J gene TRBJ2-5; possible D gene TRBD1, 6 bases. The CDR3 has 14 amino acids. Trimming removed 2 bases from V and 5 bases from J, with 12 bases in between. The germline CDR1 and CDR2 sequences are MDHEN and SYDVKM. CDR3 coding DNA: TGTGCCAGCAGTTTAATCCGGGACACTGAGACCCAGTACTTC. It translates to CASSLIRDTETQYF. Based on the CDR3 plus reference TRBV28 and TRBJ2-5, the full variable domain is DVKVTQSSRYLVKRTGEKVFLECVQDMDHENMFWYRQDPGLGLRLIYFSYDVKMKEKGDIPEGYSVSREKKERFSLILESASTNQTSMYLCASSLIRDTETQYFGPGTRLLVL.

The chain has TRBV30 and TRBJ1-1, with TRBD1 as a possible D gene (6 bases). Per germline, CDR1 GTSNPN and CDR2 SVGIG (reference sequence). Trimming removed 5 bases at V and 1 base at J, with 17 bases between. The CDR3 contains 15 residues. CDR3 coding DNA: TGTGCCTGGGGCGGGGGCCTACTTTGGAACACTGAAGCTTTCTTT. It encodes CAWGGGLLWNTEAFF.

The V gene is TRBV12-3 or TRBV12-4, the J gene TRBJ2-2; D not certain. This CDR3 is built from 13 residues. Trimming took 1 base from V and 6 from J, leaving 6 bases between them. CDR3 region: CASSLGSAGELFF. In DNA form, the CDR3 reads TGTGCCAGCAGTTTAGGGTCGGCCGGGGAGCTGTTTTTT.

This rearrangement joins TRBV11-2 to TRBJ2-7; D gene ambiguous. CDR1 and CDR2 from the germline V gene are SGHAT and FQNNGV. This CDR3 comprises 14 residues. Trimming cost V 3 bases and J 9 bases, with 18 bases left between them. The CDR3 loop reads CASSFGKAFAMQYF. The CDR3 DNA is TGTGCCAGCAGCTTCGGAAAGGCGTTTGCGATGCAGTACTTC.

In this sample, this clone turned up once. CDR3 loop: CASSPGTSGGSSYNEQFF. The CDR3 DNA reads TGTGCCAGCAGTCCTGGGACTAGCGGGGGGAGCTCCTACAATGAGCAGTTCTTC. The chain carries TRBV28 and TRBJ2-1, with TRBD2 identical over 15 bases. Looked up from germline, CDR1 is MDHEN and CDR2 is SYDVKM. V was clipped by 5 bases and J by 0 bases; unmatched bases: 5. The CDR3 contains 18 residues.

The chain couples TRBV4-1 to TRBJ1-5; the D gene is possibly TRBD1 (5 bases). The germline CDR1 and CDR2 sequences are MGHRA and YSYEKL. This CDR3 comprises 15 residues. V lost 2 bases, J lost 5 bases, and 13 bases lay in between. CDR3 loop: CASSQRSGLDQPQHF. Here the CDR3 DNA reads TGCGCCAGCAGCCAAAGGTCAGGGCTGGATCAGCCCCAGCATTTT.

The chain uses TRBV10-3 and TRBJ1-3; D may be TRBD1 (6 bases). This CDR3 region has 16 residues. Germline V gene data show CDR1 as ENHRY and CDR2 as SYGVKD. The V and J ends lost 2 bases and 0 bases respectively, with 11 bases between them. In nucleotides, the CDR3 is TGTGCCATCAGTGAGGGGGGCCTCCTCTCTGGAAACACCATATATTTT. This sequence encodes CAISEGGLLSGNTIYF.